This T cell receptor (beta chain) was identified in a study of shared clonotypes between healthy human individuals. The overall study: A donor's plate count was three for CD4 naive and three for CD4 memory; CD8 naive had two and CD8 memory one. Whole-study findings and limits: In contrast to clonotypes shared by all four donors, non-shared clonotypes had lower generation probabilities.

Notes on this clone: Its specificity is not known.

Between the trimmed V and J ends, which lost 1 base and 0 bases, there was a span of 5 bases. CDR3 length equals 13 residues. CDR1 and CDR2 (germline): GTSNPN, SVGIG (reference sequence). Profiling relied on immunoSEQ multiplex PCR, and the TCRdb table lists in-frame clones only, not all of them. The table records about 380,000 clones, roughly 96% of them present only once. The chain joins TRBV30 to TRBJ2-3; D unresolved. Material: memory CD8+ T cells sorted from blood. The subset here: CD45RO+ cells pooled with CCR7-negative TemRA cells. This receptor was obtained from a man between 25 and 39 years old in good health. The DNA for the CDR3 is TGTGCCTGGAGTGCAACTAGCACAGATACGCAGTATTTT. Translating gives CAWSATSTDTQYF.